These T cell receptor beta chains were read from a single sample in a study of cytomegalovirus exposure and HLA in healthy donors. Assay: immunoSEQ multiplex PCR; the TCRdb copy retains only in-frame clones and omits some. The repertoire holds some 170,000 clones, with about four fifths as singletons. The material sequenced was PBMCs. All receptors come from a young woman in good health and CMV-seropositive. Each CDR3 is given with its conserved first and last residue. D genes are given only for firm matches. Clone size is not always given. Where it is, it says once, few, many or a class for expanded clones.

>TRBD2|12|TRBJ2-7|-|TRBV29-1
TGCAGCGGTGGGACTAGCACGTACGAGCAGTACTTC
CSGGTSTYEQYF
>-|15|TRBJ2-1|-|TRBV7-6
TGTGCCAGCAGCGCTGACTTGACCACCTACAATGAGCAGTTCTTC
CASSADLTTYNEQFF
>-|12|TRBJ1-1|-|TRBV2
TGTGCCAGCAGGCCCTTACTAGCGGAAGCTTTCTTT
CASRPLLAEAFF
>-|14|TRBJ1-1|-|TRBV5-1
TGCGCCAGCAGCTCCCCAGGCAGTGGCACTGAAGCTTTCTTT
CASSSPGSGTEAFF
>TRBD2|16|TRBJ2-3|-|TRBV7-2
TGTGCCAGCAGCTACCAGACTAGCGGGGGAGCGGATACGCAGTATTTT
CASSYQTSGGADTQYF
>-|16|TRBJ2-3|-|TRBV5-4
TGTGCCAGCAGAGTTATTGGCGGTCTCGGGACAGATACGCAGTATTTT
CASRVIGGLGTDTQYF
>TRBD1|14|TRBJ1-2|-|TRBV25-1
TGTGCCAGCAGGAAAAAAGACAGGGCGGGGGGCTACACCTTC
CASRKKDRAGGYTF
>-|16|TRBJ1-2|-|TRBV2
TGTGCCAGCAGTGAGGACGGACAGCCCAGGTCGGGTGGCTACACCTTC
CASSEDGQPRSGGYTF
>-|17|TRBJ1-6|-|TRBV4-1
TGCGCCAGCAGCCAAGATGTCGGGCAGGGGCGCTTTTCACCCCTCCACTTT
CASSQDVGQGRFSPLHF
>TRBD1|17|TRBJ1-5|once|TRBV4-1
TGCGCCAGCAGCCGGACGGACATTGGGACAGGCGGTCAGCCCCAGCATTTT
CASSRTDIGTGGQPQHF
>-|14|TRBJ2-3|-|TRBV29-1
TGCAGCGTGTATCCGGGGGGCGGTTGGGATACGCAGTATTTT
CSVYPGGGWDTQYF
>-|15|TRBJ2-7|few|TRBV5-6
TGTGCCAGCAGCCATACCGGACTACTCTCCTACGAGCAGTACTTC
CASSHTGLLSYEQYF
>-|13|TRBJ1-5|-|TRBV28
TGTGCCAGCAGTTTCGAGATAAGACAGCCCCAGCATTTT
CASSFEIRQPQHF
>TRBD1|14|TRBJ2-7|-|TRBV7-8
TGTGCCAGCAGCTTACAGGGGGCCCCTTTCGGGCAGTACTTC
CASSLQGAPFGQYF
>TRBD1|16|TRBJ2-7|-|TRBV7-9
TGTGCCAGCAGCAAGATACAGGGGGCGCGGACCTACGAGCAGTACTTC
CASSKIQGARTYEQYF
>TRBD1|16|TRBJ2-1|once|TRBV11-3
TGTGCCAGCAGCCGGGACAGGGGTTTGGGGTTCAGGAAGCAGTTCTTC
CASSRDRGLGFRKQFF
>-|16|TRBJ1-3|-|TRBV5-4
TGTGCCAGCAGCCCCGGTTCCATCCGCTCTGGAAACACCATATATTTT
CASSPGSIRSGNTIYF
>-|15|TRBJ2-7|-|TRBV6-1
TGTGCCAGCAGTGGACCTATGACAGGTGGCTACGAGCAGTACTTC
CASSGPMTGGYEQYF
>-|13|TRBJ2-5|-|TRBV7-7
TGTGCCAGCAGTTCCAGGGCTCCAGAGACCCAGTACTTC
CASSSRAPETQYF
>TRBD1|15|TRBJ1-6|-|TRBV9
TGTGCCAGCAGCGAGGGACAGGGGGCTCTTTCACCCCTCCACTTT
CASSEGQGALSPLHF
>-|11|TRBJ1-2|few|TRBV29-1
TGCAGCGCTACAGGCGGTGATGGCTACACCTTC
CSATGGDGYTF
>TRBD1|17|TRBJ1-2|-|TRBV5-1
TGCGCCAGCAGCATCGCCGGGACAGCCTCGTGGTACTATGGCTACACCTTC
CASSIAGTASWYYGYTF
>TRBD1|14|TRBJ2-7|-|TRBV6-5
TGTGCCAGCAGTGGGGGGACAGGAACCTACGAGCAGTACTTC
CASSGGTGTYEQYF
>-|16|TRBJ2-7|-|TRBV5-6
TGTGCCAGCAGCTTCGGTTTGGGTTTGGGCTCCTACGAGCAGTGCTTC
CASSFGLGLGSYEQCF
>-|14|TRBJ1-4|-|TRBV30
TGTGCCTGGAGTCGGGGGGGTATTAATGAAAAACTGTTTTTT
CAWSRGGINEKLFF
>-|14|TRBJ2-3|-|TRBV5-5
TGTGCCAGCAGCTTTCTAGGGGGCACAGATACGCAGTATTTT
CASSFLGGTDTQYF
>TRBD1|15|TRBJ1-2|few|TRBV2
TGTGCCAGCAGGCCTCTAAGACAGGGGAGTACGGGCTACACCTTC
CASRPLRQGSTGYTF
>TRBD1|16|TRBJ1-5|-|TRBV28
TGTGCCAGCAGCGCCATAGGACAGGCGATCAATCAGCCCCAGCATTTT
CASSAIGQAINQPQHF
>-|15|TRBJ2-7|-|TRBV5-5
TGTGCCAGCAGCCCGAGGGACTTATTACCCTACGAGCAGTACTTC
CASSPRDLLPYEQYF
>-|18|TRBJ2-1|few|TRBV10-3
TGTGCCATCAGTGATGCTGGTCTCGCACCGAGCTCCTACAATGAGCAGTTCTTC
CAISDAGLAPSSYNEQFF
>TRBD1|14|TRBJ2-7|-|TRBV6-5
TGTGCCAGCAGTTACGTCCAGGGGGCTTACGAGCAGTACTTC
CASSYVQGAYEQYF